Listed here are 8 T cell receptor beta chains from one sample, sequenced in a study of follicular helper T cells after annual influenza vaccination. TCRdb keeps only in-frame clones here, not all; method: immunoSEQ multiplex PCR. The data show 7,500 to 9,500 clones, roughly four fifths seen once. Time point in this sample: 2014-2015 season, pre-vaccination. The source was CXCR5+ CD38- circulating T follicular helper cells from blood, collected on the day of influenza vaccination. Subset indicated: circulating Tfh, non-naive CD4+CXCR5+PD-1+ (ICOS+CD38+ or ICOS-CD38-). These receptors were obtained from an adult who received the influenza vaccine.

This clone was seen only a few times. The V gene is TRBV6-1, the J gene TRBJ1-5; D remains unclear. This CDR3 is 15 amino acids long. Per germline, CDR1 MNHNS and CDR2 SASEGT. The V end lost 1 base, the J end lost 2 bases, and 9 bases lay between the germline ends. Written as DNA, the CDR3 is TGTGCCAGCAGTGAAGGGTGGGGAGGCAATCAGCCCCAGCATTTT. Its translation is CASSEGWGGNQPQHF.

The V and J genes are TRBV5-1 and TRBJ2-5; tentatively, D is TRBD2 (6 bases). There are 14 residues in the CDR3. CDR1 SGHRS and CDR2 YFSETQ come from the germline V gene. The V end lost 2 bases, the J end lost 5 bases, and 13 bases lay between the germline ends. The CDR3 nucleotides read TGCGCCAGCAGCTTTACGGGGGTAGTGGAGACCCAGTACTTC. Protein sequence: CASSFTGVVETQYF.

This clone was seen only a few times. This chain uses TRBV5-1 with TRBJ1-6; TRBD1 agrees at 7 bases. CDR3 length: 15 residues. Per germline, CDR1 SGHRS and CDR2 YFSETQ. Losses at the gene ends were 6 bases for V and 4 bases for J; bases not matched to a gene: 7. The CDR3 bases are TGCGCCAGCACATTGGACAGGAGATATAATTCACCCCTCCACTTT. This sequence encodes CASTLDRRYNSPLHF.

V usage is TRBV7-2 and J usage is TRBJ2-5; TRBD2 matches 8 bases. The CDR3 spans 17 residues. Trimming took 1 base from V and 1 from J; bases not matched to a gene: 8. Germline V gives CDR1 SGHTA, CDR2 FQGNSA. CDR3 region: CASSLGHLGTSQETQYF. The CDR3 region has the DNA TGTGCCAGCAGCTTAGGCCACCTCGGGACTAGCCAAGAGACCCAGTACTTC.

This clone has just one count. The rearrangement uses TRBV19 and TRBJ1-6; no clear D. Trimming took off 2 bases at V and 11 bases at J, with 10 bases between the two ends. Germline CDR1 and CDR2: LNHDA and SQIVND (reference sequence). This CDR3 region has 13 residues. The CDR3 is CASSITTSPPLHF. The CDR3 coding sequence is TGTGCCAGTAGTATAACAACAAGTCCACCCCTCCACTTT.

This clone has only a few counts. This rearrangement joins TRBV5-4 to TRBJ2-7; the match to TRBD2 covers 10 bases. J lost 3 bases, V lost 3 bases, and 6 bases had no gene match. Germline loops: CDR1 SGHNT, CDR2 YYREEE (reference sequence). The CDR3 is 15 amino acids. In DNA, the CDR3 is TGTGCCAGCAGCTCGAGGGCTAGCGGGGGCTACGAGCAGTACTTC. Amino acids: CASSSRASGGYEQYF.

The chain uses TRBV5-6 and TRBJ2-5, with D perhaps assigned TRBD1 or TRBD2 (6 bases each). Looked up from germline, CDR1 is SGHDT and CDR2 is YYEEEE. Trimming took 4 bases from V and 4 from J, leaving 11 bases between them. The CDR3 runs to 13 residues. CDR3 in DNA: TGTGCCAGCAGCCCGAGGGGGGTAGAGACCCAGTACTTC. Encoded protein: CASSPRGVETQYF.

The table lists this clone with a few counts. The chain has TRBV7-8 and TRBJ2-7; 7 bases are shared with TRBD2. The V segment lost 5 bases and the J segment 8 bases; nucleotides outside the gene matches: 15. CDR1 and CDR2 (germline): SGHVS, FQNEAQ. This CDR3 contains 15 residues. The CDR3 reads CASSGSEAGRRQQYF. Written as DNA, the CDR3 is TGTGCCAGCAGCGGGAGTGAAGCGGGAAGGAGACAGCAGTACTTC.